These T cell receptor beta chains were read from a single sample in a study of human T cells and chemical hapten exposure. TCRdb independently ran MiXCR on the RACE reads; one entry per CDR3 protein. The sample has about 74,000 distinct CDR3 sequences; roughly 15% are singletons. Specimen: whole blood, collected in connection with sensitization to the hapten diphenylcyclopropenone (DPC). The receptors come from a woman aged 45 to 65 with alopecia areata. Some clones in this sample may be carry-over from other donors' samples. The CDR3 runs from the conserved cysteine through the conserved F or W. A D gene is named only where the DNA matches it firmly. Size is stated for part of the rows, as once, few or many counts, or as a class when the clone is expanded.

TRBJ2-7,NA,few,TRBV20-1,CSARPGSSYEQYF,TGCAGTGCTAGACCCGGGAGCTCCTACGAGCAGTACTTC
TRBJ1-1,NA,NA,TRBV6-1,CASSPITGILNTEAFF,TGTGCCAGCAGCCCGATTACAGGGATTTTGAACACTGAAGCTTTCTTT
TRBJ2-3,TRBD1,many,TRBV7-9,CASSPRDRHPDTQYF,TGTGCCAGCAGCCCCCGGGACAGGCACCCAGATACGCAGTATTTT
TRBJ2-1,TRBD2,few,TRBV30,CAWSRASGYNEQFF,TGTGCCTGGAGTCGGGCTAGCGGTTACAATGAGCAGTTCTTC
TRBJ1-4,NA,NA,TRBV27,CASSLWGADEKLFF,TGTGCCAGCAGTTTATGGGGGGCGGATGAAAAACTGTTTTTT
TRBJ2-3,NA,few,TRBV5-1,CASSPEPRTRLMGTQYF,TGCGCCAGCAGCCCCGAGCCCAGGACAAGGCTGATGGGGACGCAGTATTTT
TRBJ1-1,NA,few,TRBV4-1,CASSLTQGPNTEAFF,TGCGCCAGCAGCCTAACACAGGGCCCGAACACTGAAGCTTTCTTT
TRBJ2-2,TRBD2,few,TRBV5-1,CASSTGLAGGPNTGELFF,TGCGCCAGCAGCACCGGACTAGCGGGAGGGCCAAACACCGGGGAGCTGTTTTTT
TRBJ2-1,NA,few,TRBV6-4,CASSFSNSRVDEQFF,TGTGCCAGCAGCTTCAGTAACAGTAGGGTCGATGAGCAGTTCTTC
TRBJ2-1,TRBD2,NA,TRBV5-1,CASSLVSSGSSGNEQFF,TGCGCCAGCAGCTTGGTTTCTAGCGGGAGTTCGGGCAATGAGCAGTTCTTC
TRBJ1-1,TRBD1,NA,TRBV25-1,CASSEYPDRVMNTEAFF,TGTGCCAGCAGTGAATACCCCGACAGGGTCATGAACACTGAAGCTTTCTTT
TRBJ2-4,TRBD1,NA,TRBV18,CASSPPGDSLIQYF,TGTGCCAGCTCACCACCGGGGGACAGCCTGATTCAGTACTTC
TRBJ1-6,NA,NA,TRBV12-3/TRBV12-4,CASSLRGLGSPLHF,TGTGCCAGCAGTTTAAGAGGGCTGGGGTCACCCCTCCACTTT
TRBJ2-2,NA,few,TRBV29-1,CSVGSGRVDTGELFF,TGCAGCGTTGGTTCCGGGAGAGTCGACACCGGGGAGCTGTTTTTT
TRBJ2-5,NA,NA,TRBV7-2,CASVAVQETQYF,TGTGCCAGCGTAGCGGTCCAAGAGACCCAGTACTTC
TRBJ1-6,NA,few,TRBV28,CASSFDTQGYSPLHF,TGTGCCAGCAGTTTCGACACCCAGGGTTATTCACCCCTCCACTTT
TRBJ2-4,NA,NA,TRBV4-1,CASSQGRQIQNIQYF,TGCGCCAGCAGCCAAGGGCGGCAGATACAAAACATTCAGTACTTC
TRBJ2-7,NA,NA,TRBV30,CAWSRRPPYEQYF,TGTGCCTGGTCGCGGAGGCCCCCCTACGAGCAGTACTTC
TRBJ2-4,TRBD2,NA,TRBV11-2,CATSLAGVGKNIQYF,TGTGCCACGAGCTTAGCGGGAGTGGGGAAAAACATTCAGTACTTC
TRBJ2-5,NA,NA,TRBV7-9,CASSFLEGQQETQYF,TGTGCCAGCAGCTTTTTGGAGGGGCAACAAGAGACCCAGTACTTC
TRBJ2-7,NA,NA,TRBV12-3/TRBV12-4,CASSSNVRSAETDYEQYF,TGTGCCAGCAGTTCTAACGTTAGGTCCGCCGAGACAGACTACGAGCAGTACTTC
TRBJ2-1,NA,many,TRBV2,CASSEFPNSGNEQFF,TGTGCCAGCAGTGAATTCCCCAACTCGGGGAATGAGCAGTTCTTC
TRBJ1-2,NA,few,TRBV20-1,CSAIPDVRGGYTF,TGCAGTGCTATCCCGGACGTGAGGGGAGGCTACACCTTC
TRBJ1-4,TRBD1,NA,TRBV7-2,CASSSPDRGLTNEKLFF,TGTGCCAGCAGCTCGCCAGACAGGGGACTCACTAATGAAAAACTGTTTTTT
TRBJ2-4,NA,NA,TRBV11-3,CASSPGARGSKNIQYF,TGTGCCAGCTCTCCCGGCGCAAGGGGGTCCAAAAACATTCAGTACTTC
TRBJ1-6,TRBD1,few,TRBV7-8,CASGRRQGDNSPLHF,TGTGCCAGCGGCAGAAGACAGGGGGATAATTCACCCCTCCACTTT
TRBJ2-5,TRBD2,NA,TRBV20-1,CSARVVAGGWGQETQYF,TGCAGTGCTAGAGTGGTAGCGGGAGGGTGGGGACAAGAGACCCAGTACTTC
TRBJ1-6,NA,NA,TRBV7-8,CASSRKNSPLHF,TGTGCCAGCAGCCGAAAGAATTCACCCCTCCACTTT
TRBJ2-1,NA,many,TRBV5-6,CASSNYIQGSSYNEQFF,TGTGCCAGCAGCAATTACATTCAGGGAAGCTCCTACAATGAGCAGTTCTTC
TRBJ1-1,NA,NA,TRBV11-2,CASSLRADTEAFF,TGTGCCAGCAGCTTACGGGCAGACACTGAAGCTTTCTTT
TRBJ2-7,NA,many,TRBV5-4,CASSLGNREQYF,TGTGCCAGCAGCTTGGGGAACCGCGAGCAGTACTTC
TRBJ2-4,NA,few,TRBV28,CASSLGKIQYF,TGTGCCAGCAGTCTGGGCAAAATTCAGTACTTC
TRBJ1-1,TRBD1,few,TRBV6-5,CASSYRGQGAAEAFF,TGTGCCAGCAGTTACAGGGGACAGGGGGCCGCTGAAGCTTTCTTT
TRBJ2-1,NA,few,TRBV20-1,CSARVAGEDHNEQFF,TGCAGTGCTCGAGTTGCTGGGGAGGATCACAATGAGCAGTTCTTC
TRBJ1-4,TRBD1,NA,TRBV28,CASSLWTWDRGYEKLFF,TGTGCCAGCAGTTTATGGACGTGGGACAGGGGATATGAAAAACTGTTTTTT
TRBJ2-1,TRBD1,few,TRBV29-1,CSGRGGQGSDEQFF,TGCAGCGGACGAGGGGGACAGGGATCCGATGAGCAGTTCTTC
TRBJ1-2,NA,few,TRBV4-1,CASSQDEGREAYGYTF,TGCGCCAGCAGCCAAGATGAGGGCAGGGAGGCATATGGCTACACCTTC
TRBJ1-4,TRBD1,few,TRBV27,CASSRGGGRDEKLFF,TGTGCCAGCAGTAGAGGAGGGGGCAGGGATGAAAAACTGTTTTTT
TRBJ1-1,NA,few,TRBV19,CASFQGSEAFF,TGTGCCAGTTTCCAGGGGTCTGAAGCTTTCTTT